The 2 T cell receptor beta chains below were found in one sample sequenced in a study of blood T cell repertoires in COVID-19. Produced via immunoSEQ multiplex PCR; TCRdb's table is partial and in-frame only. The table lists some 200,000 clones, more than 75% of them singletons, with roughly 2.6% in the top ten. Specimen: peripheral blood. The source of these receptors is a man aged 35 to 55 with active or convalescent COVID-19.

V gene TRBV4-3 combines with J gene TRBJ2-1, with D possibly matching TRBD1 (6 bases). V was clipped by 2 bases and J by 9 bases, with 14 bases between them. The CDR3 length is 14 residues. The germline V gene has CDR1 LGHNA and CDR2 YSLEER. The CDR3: CASSQRQATGEQFF. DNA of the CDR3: TGCGCCAGCAGCCAACGACAGGCCACGGGTGAGCAGTTCTTC.

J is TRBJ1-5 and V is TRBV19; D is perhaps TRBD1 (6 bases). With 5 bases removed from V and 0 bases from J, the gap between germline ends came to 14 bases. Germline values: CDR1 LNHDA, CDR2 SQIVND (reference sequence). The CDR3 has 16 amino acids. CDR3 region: CASSALGGNSNQPQHF. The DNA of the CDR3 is TGTGCCAGTAGTGCCCTAGGGGGAAATAGCAATCAGCCCCAGCATTTT.